The 7 T cell receptor beta chains reported below all come from one sample, sequenced in a study of T-cell reconstitution after alpha-beta-depleted transplantation in children. The TCRbeta library incorporated unique molecular identifiers. One entry per CDR3 protein results from TCRdb running MiXCR on the PCR reads. The sample has 200,000 to 300,000 distinct CDR3 sequences, approximately 12% seen once. The sequences come from PBMCs from the stem cell graft donor, collected from the stem cell graft. The receptors were gathered from a human donor who donated a stem cell graft to a child with acute lymphoblastic leukemia.

This clonotype was recorded many times. The CDR3 coding sequence is TGTGCCAGCAGTTACTCGGGCAGCTCCTACAATGAGCAGTTCTTC. This codes for CASSYSGSSYNEQFF. The chain carries TRBV6-5 and TRBJ2-1; D unclear. Germline values: CDR1 MNHEY, CDR2 SVGAGI. The CDR3 loop spans 15 amino acids. V was cut by 0 bases and J by 0 bases, with 6 bases left in between.

The genes are TRBV10-3 and TRBJ1-6, with a possible D match to TRBD1 (6 bases). Deletions cut 6 bases from V and 10 bases from J, with 10 bases between. The CDR3 totals 12 residues. Germline V gene sequence: CDR1 ENHRY, CDR2 SYGVKD. The CDR3 loop is CAISRGDSPLHF. The CDR3 DNA reads as TGTGCCATCAGCAGGGGAGACTCACCCCTCCACTTT.

This clonotype was detected many times. The chain joins TRBV5-1 to TRBJ2-7; D is perhaps TRBD1 or TRBD2 (5 bases each). Trimming left V 0 bases short and J 3 bases short, with 13 bases between. The germline gives CDR1 SGHRS, CDR2 YFSETQ. The length of the CDR3 is 15 residues. Written as DNA, the CDR3 is TGCGCCAGCAGCTTGGACGGGACGGCATTCTACGAGCAGTACTTC. Translating gives CASSLDGTAFYEQYF.

This clonotype was seen repeatedly, ten times or more. The V gene is TRBV9, the J gene TRBJ1-1, with D possibly TRBD1 on 5 matching bases. CDR1 is SGDLS, CDR2 YYNGEE, per germline. The V and J ends lost 5 bases and 0 bases respectively, with 11 bases between them. The CDR3 is 14 amino acids. The CDR3 DNA sequence: TGTGCCAGCAGTGCAGACAGATTGAACACTGAAGCTTTCTTT. This encodes CASSADRLNTEAFF.

This clonotype was found many times. This chain connects TRBV10-3 to TRBJ1-5; 7 bases match TRBD1. This CDR3 contains 15 residues. The germline CDR1 and CDR2 sequences are ENHRY and SYGVKD. Trimming removed 5 bases from V and 2 bases from J; junction bases left unmatched: 6. CDR3 in DNA: TGTGCCATCAGTAAAGACAGGGAAGGCAATCAGCCCCAGCATTTT. Encoded protein: CAISKDREGNQPQHF.

Many counts were recorded for this clonotype. The chain has TRBV15 and TRBJ1-4; TRBD1 matches at 7 bases. The CDR3 extends over 16 amino acids. J gave up 10 bases and V 0 bases, and 11 bases lay outside the gene matches. Germline V gene lookup returns CDR1 LNHNV and CDR2 YYDKDF (reference sequence). The CDR3 DNA follows: TGTGCCACCAGCAGAGAGAAAATGGGACGGGACAGAAAACTGTTTTTT. This gives the protein CATSREKMGRDRKLFF.

In this sample, this clonotype turned up a few times. In DNA form, the CDR3 reads TGTGCCTGGAGTGTAGGGGGGCCCTACGAGCAGTACTTC. Encoded protein: CAWSVGGPYEQYF. The chain employs TRBV30 and TRBJ2-7; D possibly matches TRBD1 or TRBD2 (6 bases each). There are 13 residues in the CDR3. Germline V gives CDR1 GTSNPN, CDR2 SVGIG (reference sequence). The V gene lost 0 bases and the J gene lost 2 bases, with 8 bases spanning the gap.